The rows below give T cell receptor beta chains drawn from one sample of a study of T cell repertoires in cytomegalovirus infection. Using its own MiXCR run on the reads, TCRdb lists one record per CDR3 protein. The sample carries tens of thousands of distinct CDR3 sequences, about 44% recorded once. The antigens for these receptors are not known. This material consisted of CD8+ T cells from cultured PBMCs, taken from culture after CMV antigen stimulation. The origin of the receptors is a human donor in good health (CMV status not recorded). Some clones in this sample may be carry-over from other donors' samples. The CDR3 runs from the conserved cysteine through the conserved F or W. A D gene is named only where the DNA matches it firmly. Size is omitted from some rows. Given values are once, few, many or a class for expanded clones.

v_gene,d_gene,abundance,j_gene,CDR3aa,CDR3nt
TRBV14,.,few,TRBJ2-7,CASSGDTYEQYF,TGTGCCAGCAGTGGAGATACCTACGAGCAGTACTTC
TRBV7-2,TRBD2,few,TRBJ2-3,CASSLKLAGAARRGTDTQYF,TGTGCCAGCAGCTTAAAACTAGCGGGAGCCGCTCGCCGGGGCACAGATACGCAGTATTTT
TRBV19,.,.,TRBJ1-1,CASSIRGVLNTEAFF,TGTGCCAGTAGTATTCGAGGAGTCTTAAACACTGAAGCTTTCTTT
TRBV7-9,.,.,TRBJ2-7,CASSLRGTEQYF,TGTGCCAGCAGCTTGAGGGGGACCGAGCAGTACTTC
TRBV12-3/TRBV12-4,.,.,TRBJ1-5,CASSLGIEGSNQPQHF,TGTGCCAGCAGTTTAGGTATTGAGGGTAGCAATCAGCCCCAGCATTTT
TRBV7-8,.,.,TRBJ2-7,CASSLDSGAYEQYF,TGTGCCAGCAGCTTAGATTCAGGGGCCTACGAGCAGTACTTC
TRBV4-2,TRBD1,.,TRBJ1-2,CASSIIEGQGTYGYTF,TGTGCCAGCAGCATAATCGAGGGACAGGGGACCTATGGCTACACCTTC
TRBV4-1,.,few,TRBJ2-5,CASSQGPIQETQYF,TGCGCCAGCAGCCAAGGCCCGATCCAAGAGACCCAGTACTTC
TRBV7-9,TRBD2,many,TRBJ2-1,CASSPPASGGSYNEQFF,TGTGCCAGCAGCCCCCCAGCTAGCGGGGGCTCCTACAATGAGCAGTTCTTC
TRBV7-2,.,few,TRBJ1-2,CASSPGLGYTF,TGTGCCAGCAGCCCCGGGCTTGGCTACACCTTC
TRBV27,.,.,TRBJ1-5,CASGRGAGNQPQHF,TGTGCCAGCGGACGGGGGGCAGGCAATCAGCCTCAGCATTTT
TRBV27,TRBD1,.,TRBJ1-5,CASSLQGATGNQPQHF,TGTGCCAGCAGCCTACAGGGGGCCACGGGCAATCAGCCCCAGCATTTT
TRBV6-5,TRBD1,.,TRBJ1-2,CATLLTGGGGYGYTF,TGTGCCACCCTCCTAACAGGGGGCGGCGGCTATGGCTACACCTTC
TRBV27,TRBD1,.,TRBJ1-1,CASSRNRGRNTEAFF,TGTGCCAGCAGCCGAAACAGGGGCAGGAACACTGAAGCTTTCTTT
TRBV7-9,.,few,TRBJ2-1,CASSLDWAVSGEQFF,TGTGCCAGCAGCTTAGACTGGGCTGTTTCAGGGGAGCAGTTCTTC
TRBV6-1,TRBD1,.,TRBJ2-5,CASSEADRGQETQYF,TGTGCCAGCAGTGAAGCCGACAGGGGCCAAGAGACCCAGTACTTC
TRBV11-2,.,.,TRBJ1-5,CASSLGRGRNQPQHF,TGTGCCAGCAGCTTAGGCAGGGGACGCAATCAGCCCCAGCATTTT
TRBV15,TRBD2,.,TRBJ2-1,CATSRPGTSIHEQFF,TGTGCCACCAGCAGACCCGGGACTAGTATCCATGAGCAGTTCTTC
TRBV7-2,.,many,TRBJ1-5,CASSLSGDRNQPQHF,TGTGCCAGCAGCCTAAGCGGGGATCGCAATCAGCCCCAGCATTTT
TRBV12-5,.,few,TRBJ2-6,CASGPEWGTGANVLTF,TGTGCTAGTGGTCCCGAGTGGGGGACTGGGGCCAACGTCCTGACTTTC
TRBV7-6,.,.,TRBJ2-7,CASSQQGYEQYF,TGTGCCAGCAGCCAACAGGGCTACGAGCAGTACTTC
TRBV9,TRBD2,.,TRBJ2-2,CASSEMGSGGATGELFF,TGTGCCAGCAGCGAGATGGGTAGCGGGGGGGCCACCGGGGAGCTGTTTTTT
TRBV2,TRBD2,.,TRBJ2-7,CASRIERGAYEQYF,TGTGCCAGCAGGATAGAGCGGGGGGCCTACGAGCAGTACTTC
TRBV7-6,TRBD2,.,TRBJ2-1,CASSSIMGRLAGGRDNEQFF,TGTGCCAGCAGCTCCATTATGGGGCGACTAGCGGGGGGCCGGGACAATGAGCAGTTCTTC
TRBV7-3,TRBD2,.,TRBJ2-3,CASSPWGEGEADTQYF,TGTGCCAGCAGCCCTTGGGGGGAGGGCGAAGCAGATACGCAGTATTTT
TRBV7-6,.,few,TRBJ2-7,CASRLGVSTYEQYF,TGTGCCAGCAGACTAGGGGTTTCCACCTACGAGCAGTACTTC
TRBV12-3/TRBV12-4,TRBD1,.,TRBJ1-1,CASSRGQGEAFF,TGTGCCAGCAGCCGTGGACAGGGTGAAGCTTTCTTT
TRBV28,.,.,TRBJ1-2,CASTFSRGGYTF,TGTGCCAGCACCTTCTCGAGGGGCGGCTACACCTTC
TRBV28,.,few,TRBJ2-7,CASSFGPEQYF,TGTGCCAGCAGTTTCGGTCCCGAGCAGTACTTC
TRBV7-2,.,.,TRBJ2-5,CASSLEDPPIQETQYF,TGTGCCAGCAGCTTAGAGGACCCTCCAATCCAAGAGACCCAGTACTTC
TRBV7-8,.,.,TRBJ2-7,CASSFETPGDEQYF,TGTGCCAGCAGCTTTGAGACCCCTGGCGACGAGCAGTACTTC
TRBV6-6,.,.,TRBJ1-1,CASTTGSMNTEAFF,TGTGCCAGCACCACAGGGTCCATGAACACTGAAGCTTTCTTT